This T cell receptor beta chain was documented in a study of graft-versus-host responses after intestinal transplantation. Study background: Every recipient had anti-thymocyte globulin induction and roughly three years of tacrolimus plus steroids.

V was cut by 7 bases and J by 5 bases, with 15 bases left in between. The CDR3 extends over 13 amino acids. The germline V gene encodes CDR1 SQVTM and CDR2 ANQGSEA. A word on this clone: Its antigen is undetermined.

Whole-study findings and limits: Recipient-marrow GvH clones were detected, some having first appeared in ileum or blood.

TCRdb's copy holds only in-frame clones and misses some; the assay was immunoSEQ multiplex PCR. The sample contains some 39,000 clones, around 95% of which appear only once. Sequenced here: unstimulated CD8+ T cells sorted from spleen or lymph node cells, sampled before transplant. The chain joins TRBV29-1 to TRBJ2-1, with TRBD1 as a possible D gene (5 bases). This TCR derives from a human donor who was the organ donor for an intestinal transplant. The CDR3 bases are TGCAGCGCACGGACCGGACACGACAATGAGCAGTTCTTC. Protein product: CSARTGHDNEQFF.